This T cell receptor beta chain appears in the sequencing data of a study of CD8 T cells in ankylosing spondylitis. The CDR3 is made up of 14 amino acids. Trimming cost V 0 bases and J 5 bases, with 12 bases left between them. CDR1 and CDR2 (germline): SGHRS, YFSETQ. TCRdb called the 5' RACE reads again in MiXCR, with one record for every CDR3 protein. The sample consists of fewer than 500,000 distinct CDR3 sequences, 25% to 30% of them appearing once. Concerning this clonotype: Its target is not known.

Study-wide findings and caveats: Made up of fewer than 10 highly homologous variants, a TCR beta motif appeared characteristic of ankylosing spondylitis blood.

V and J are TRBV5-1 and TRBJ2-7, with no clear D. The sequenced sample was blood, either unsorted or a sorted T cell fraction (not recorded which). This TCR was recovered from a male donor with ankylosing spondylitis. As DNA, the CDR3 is TGCGCCAGCAGCTTGGGTCTAGGCTTCGACGAGCAGTACGTC. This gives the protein CASSLGLGFDEQYV.